Shown below are 4 T cell receptor beta chains from a single sample sequenced in a study of radiotherapy plus CTLA-4 blockade in lung cancer. Generated by immunoSEQ multiplex PCR, the TCRdb table keeps only in-frame clones and is missing some. The profile shows approximately 94,000 clones, approximately 80% of them singletons. This specimen consisted of peripheral blood, obtained from a patient treated with radiotherapy plus ipilimumab. The receptors derive from a human donor with non-small cell lung cancer that progressed on radiotherapy plus ipilimumab.

The rearrangement uses TRBV28 and TRBJ1-2, with D possibly matching TRBD1 (5 bases). Germline loops: CDR1 MDHEN, CDR2 SYDVKM. The CDR3 length is 14 residues. V gave up 0 bases and J gave up 5 bases, with 10 bases separating them. Written as DNA, the CDR3 is TGTGCCAGCAGTTTATGGCAGGGAGGTTATGGCTACACCTTC. It specifies CASSLWQGGYGYTF.

This chain connects TRBV29-1 to TRBJ1-1, with D perhaps TRBD1 (6 bases). V shed 8 bases and J shed 5 bases, with 21 bases lying between them. CDR1 and CDR2 (germline): SQVTM, ANQGSEA. The CDR3 spans 14 residues. The CDR3 region has the DNA TGCAGCTCCTCCGTGGGGGGCGGCGGAACTGAAGCTTTCTTT. Amino acid sequence: CSSSVGGGGTEAFF.

About this clone: Other DNA sequences of this sample code for an identical CDR3. This chain links TRBV2 with TRBJ2-1; 7 bases are shared with TRBD2. Germline V gene sequence: CDR1 SNHLY, CDR2 FYNNEI. The CDR3 sequence is 15 residues long. With V trimmed by 4 bases and J by 0 bases, 3 bases remained unmatched. CDR3 nucleotides: TGTGCCAGCAGTGTCGGCGGGAGCTCCTACAATGAGCAGTTCTTC. It translates to CASSVGGSSYNEQFF.

The chain recombines TRBV6-1 with TRBJ2-7, with 8 positions matching TRBD2. The V gene end was trimmed by 5 bases and the J gene end by 6 bases; junction bases not matched to a gene: 12. The CDR3 covers 15 residues. Germline lookup yields CDR1 MNHNS and CDR2 SASEGT. CDR3 sequence: CASSPSGLASREQYF. In nucleotides, the CDR3 is TGTGCCAGCAGTCCTAGCGGGCTTGCCTCCCGCGAGCAGTACTTC.